A single sample gave rise to the 31 T cell receptor beta chains below, sequenced in a study of cytomegalovirus exposure and HLA in healthy donors. The primer mix had 60 Vbeta and 13 Jbeta primers. Produced via immunoSEQ multiplex PCR; TCRdb's table is partial and in-frame only. The sample has 160,000 or so clones, 70% to 85% seen once; the top ten hold under 1.5%. The sequencing input was PBMCs. Every receptor here comes from a male donor in good health and CMV-seronegative.

The rearrangement links TRBV10-3 to TRBJ2-2, with D possibly being TRBD2 (6 bases). The V gene's germline CDR1 is ENHRY and CDR2 SYGVKD. CDR3 length: 16 amino acids. The germline V and J ends were trimmed by 4 bases and 1 base, with 13 bases remaining between them. The DNA for the CDR3 is TGTGCCATCAGTGTTCGCGGGACTGTGAACACCGGGGAGCTGTTTTTT. Translation gives CAISVRGTVNTGELFF.

V is TRBV19 and J is TRBJ2-1, with 8 bases fitting TRBD1. The CDR3 is 15 residues long. Trimming at V came to 3 bases and at J to 7 bases, leaving 8 bases not matched to a gene. The V gene's germline CDR1 is LNHDA and CDR2 SQIVND (reference sequence). The CDR3: CASSIRTGIVNEQFF. The DNA of the CDR3 is TGTGCCAGTAGTATCCGGACAGGGATTGTGAATGAGCAGTTCTTC. The variable domain in full, completed from reference TRBV19 and TRBJ2-1, reads DGGITQSPKYLFRKEGQNVTLSCEQNLNHDAMYWYRQDPGQGLRLIYYSQIVNDFQKGDIAEGYSVSREKKESFPLTVTSAQKNPTAFYLCASSIRTGIVNEQFFGPGTRLTVL.

The chain couples TRBV29-1 to TRBJ2-7, with 7 bases lining up with TRBD1. Germline lookup yields CDR1 SQVTM and CDR2 ANQGSEA. The CDR3 length is 12 residues. J lost 0 bases, V lost 6 bases, and 2 bases had no gene match. The CDR3 DNA is TGCAGCGTAAGGGACAGCTCCTACGAGCAGTACTTC. It codes for CSVRDSSYEQYF.

The chain joins TRBV10-3 to TRBJ2-2; 7 positions agree with TRBD2. CDR1 and CDR2 from the germline V gene are ENHRY and SYGVKD. This CDR3 has 16 residues. The junction had 8 bases not matched to a gene; V was cut back by 6 bases and J by 1 base. The CDR3 loop is CAISRRGSENTGELFF. The CDR3, as DNA: TGTGCCATCAGCCGGCGGGGGTCCGAGAACACCGGGGAGCTGTTTTTT.

V usage is TRBV6-1 and J usage is TRBJ2-5; TRBD1 aligns across 10 bases. Germline V gives CDR1 MNHNS, CDR2 SASEGT. The V and J ends lost 3 bases and 4 bases, in that order; junction bases with no gene match: 2. This CDR3 spans 14 amino acids. This CDR3 is CASSEGDRGETQYF. CDR3 in DNA: TGTGCCAGCAGTGAGGGGGACAGGGGAGAGACCCAGTACTTC.

The chain couples TRBV6-5 to TRBJ2-2; the D is unclear. Germline lookup yields CDR1 MNHEY and CDR2 SVGAGI. CDR3 size: 13 residues. V gave up 7 bases and J gave up 4 bases, with 10 bases separating them. CDR3 residues: CASKRQRTGELFF. The CDR3 nucleotides are TGTGCCAGCAAAAGACAACGCACCGGGGAGCTGTTTTTT.

This clone was counted only a few times. V gene TRBV6-5 combines with J gene TRBJ2-7, with D perhaps matching TRBD1 (6 bases). The CDR3 loop spans 14 amino acids. Germline-derived CDR1 and CDR2 are MNHEY and SVGAGI. Between the trimmed V and J ends, which lost 2 bases and 4 bases, there was a span of 12 bases. CDR3 sequence reads: CASSYGRGYYEQYF. The CDR3 DNA reads TGTGCCAGCAGTTACGGCAGGGGTTATTACGAGCAGTACTTC.

The CDR3 protein is CASIGTSGPNEQFF. The DNA for the CDR3 is TGTGCCAGCATCGGGACTAGCGGCCCCAATGAGCAGTTCTTC. This chain links TRBV6-5 with TRBJ2-1; TRBD2 aligns across 11 bases. V lost 7 bases, J lost 6 bases, and 5 bases stayed unmatched. Per the germline V gene, CDR1 is MNHEY and CDR2 is SVGAGI. CDR3 length: 14 amino acids.

This chain links TRBV6-5 with TRBJ2-7, with 8 nucleotides matching TRBD2. The CDR3 is 14 amino acids. The junction had 15 bases not matched to a gene; V was cut back by 10 bases and J by 7 bases. Germline CDR1 MNHEY, CDR2 SVGAGI. This CDR3 is CAIKESGSREEQYF. In DNA, the CDR3 is TGTGCCATAAAGGAAAGCGGGAGCCGGGAGGAGCAGTACTTC.

This chain connects TRBV28 to TRBJ2-3, with 11 bases identical to TRBD2. V shed 5 bases, J shed 2 bases, and the junction held 9 bases outside the gene matches. CDR1 and CDR2 (germline): MDHEN, SYDVKM. The CDR3 spans 17 residues. The CDR3 here is CASSPQGLADYTDTQYF. CDR3 sequence (DNA): TGTGCCAGCAGTCCGCAGGGACTAGCGGATTACACAGATACGCAGTATTTT.

This rearrangement joins TRBV6-5 to TRBJ1-3, with D perhaps TRBD1 (6 bases). This CDR3 has 15 amino acids. The ends were cut back, 6 bases at V and 4 bases at J, with 16 bases in the middle. Germline V lookup: CDR1 MNHEY, CDR2 SVGAGI. The CDR3 spells CASSRHRVEGNTIYF. The CDR3 region has the DNA TGTGCCAGCAGCCGACACAGGGTAGAAGGAAACACCATATATTTT.

The rearrangement links TRBV2 to TRBJ1-5; possible D gene TRBD1, 6 bases. The CDR3 is 13 amino acids. CDR1 is SNHLY, CDR2 FYNNEI, per germline. Deletions cut 6 bases from V and 9 bases from J, with 15 bases between. In DNA, the CDR3 is TGTGCCAGCAGGGGGACATCTAGTTGGCCCCAGCATTTT. Translated: CASRGTSSWPQHF.

J is TRBJ1-2 and V is TRBV28; D unclear. Trimming stripped 3 bases from V and 8 bases from J, with 10 bases between. This CDR3 is 12 amino acids long. Germline CDR1 is MDHEN and CDR2 is SYDVKM. CDR3 amino acids: CASSLRAEGYTF. The CDR3 DNA reads TGTGCCAGCAGTTTGAGGGCGGAGGGCTACACCTTC.

The chain has TRBV5-1 and TRBJ2-6; 7 bases map to TRBD1. After removal of 0 bases from V and 0 bases from J, the junction contained 6 bases not matched to a gene. The CDR3 is made up of 18 amino acids. In germline, CDR1 is SGHRS, CDR2 YFSETQ. This CDR3 reads CASSLGPDRYSGANVLTF. Here the CDR3 DNA reads TGCGCCAGCAGCTTGGGACCGGACAGGTACTCTGGGGCCAACGTCCTGACTTTC.

V usage is TRBV7-2 and J usage is TRBJ2-7; tentative D call: TRBD2 (6 bases). V lost 5 bases, J lost 5 bases, and 10 bases lay in between. CDR1 SGHTA and CDR2 FQGNSA come from the germline V gene. The CDR3 has 12 amino acids. As DNA, the CDR3 is TGTGCCAGCAGCCGCAGGAGGGACGAGCAGTACTTC. Its protein is CASSRRRDEQYF.

This chain connects TRBV7-2 to TRBJ1-1, with 7 nucleotides matching TRBD1. J was trimmed by 3 bases and V by 3 bases; bases with no gene match: 4. The CDR3 extends over 14 amino acids. CDR1 is SGHTA, CDR2 FQGNSA, per germline. CDR3 in DNA: TGTGCCAGCAGCTTTCCAGGGGGGTACACTGAAGCTTTCTTT. The encoded protein is CASSFPGGYTEAFF.

This chain connects TRBV28 to TRBJ2-7, with TRBD1 matching 7 bases. Germline loops: CDR1 MDHEN, CDR2 SYDVKM. V shed 6 bases and J 3 bases; nucleotides not matched to a gene: 8. The CDR3 has 14 residues. The CDR3 loop is CASRISGTVYEQYF. CDR3 nucleotides: TGTGCCAGCAGGATTTCCGGGACAGTCTACGAGCAGTACTTC.

This chain links TRBV15 with TRBJ2-5; no clear D gene. Trimming cost V 0 bases and J 5 bases, with 13 bases left between them. Per germline, CDR1 LNHNV and CDR2 YYDKDF (reference sequence). The length of the CDR3 is 15 residues. CDR3: CATSRDFSGSETQYF. The CDR3, as DNA: TGTGCCACCAGCAGAGATTTTTCGGGTTCTGAGACCCAGTACTTC. Drawing the rest from reference TRBV15 and TRBJ2-5, the complete variable domain is DAMVIQNPRYQVTQFGKPVTLSCSQTLNHNVMYWYQQKSSQAPKLLFHYYDKDFNNEADTPDNFQSRRPNTSFCFLDIRSPGLGDTAMYLCATSRDFSGSETQYFGPGTRLLVL.

The chain couples TRBV9 to TRBJ1-6, with 7 bases identical to TRBD1. Germline CDR1 and CDR2: SGDLS and YYNGEE. The V segment lost 0 bases and the J segment 7 bases; nucleotides outside the gene matches: 1. This CDR3 region has 14 residues. The CDR3 DNA follows: TGTGCCAGCAGCGTAGGAGGGGGCAATTCACCCCTCCACTTT. It codes for CASSVGGGNSPLHF.

V gene TRBV29-1 combines with J gene TRBJ2-7; TRBD1 matches at 8 bases. The CDR3 consists of 15 residues. Trimming took 5 bases from V and 0 from J; bases not matched to a gene: 9. In germline, CDR1 is SQVTM, CDR2 ANQGSEA. CDR3 nucleotides: TGCAGCGTTCGAGGGGACAGGCTGAACTCCTACGAGCAGTACTTC. Amino acid sequence: CSVRGDRLNSYEQYF.

The rearrangement uses TRBV11-2 and TRBJ1-5, with 8 bases aligning to TRBD1. The V segment lost 1 base and the J segment 6 bases; nucleotides outside the gene matches: 5. The length of the CDR3 is 15 residues. Germline lookup yields CDR1 SGHAT and CDR2 FQNNGV. This CDR3 is CASSLGTGIGQPQHF. CDR3 nucleotide sequence: TGTGCCAGCAGCTTAGGGACAGGGATCGGTCAGCCCCAGCATTTT.

V and J are TRBV5-1 and TRBJ1-1, with 8 bases that match TRBD1. Germline lookup yields CDR1 SGHRS and CDR2 YFSETQ. CDR3 length equals 14 residues. Trimming at V came to 0 bases and at J to 2 bases, leaving 0 bases not matched to a gene. The CDR3, as DNA: TGCGCCAGCAGCTTGGCAGGGGGCAACACTGAAGCTTTCTTT. It codes for CASSLAGGNTEAFF.

This clone was counted between two and nine times. The CDR3 region has the DNA TGTGCCAGCAGTGAAGCGGGCGGGGATAGAGGCGGGGAGCTGTTTTTT. Translating it yields CASSEAGGDRGGELFF. J is TRBJ2-2 and V is TRBV2, with a possible D match to TRBD2 (6 bases). The germline V and J ends were trimmed by 0 bases and 7 bases, with 15 bases remaining between them. The germline V gene encodes CDR1 SNHLY and CDR2 FYNNEI. CDR3 length equals 16 residues.

V gene TRBV5-1 combines with J gene TRBJ2-7, with TRBD2 matching 8 bases. The V segment lost 0 bases and the J segment 5 bases; nucleotides outside the gene matches: 1. Germline CDR1 and CDR2: SGHRS and YFSETQ. The CDR3 length is 13 residues. CDR3 sequence: CASSLAGGHEQYF. The CDR3 DNA follows: TGCGCCAGCAGCTTGGCGGGGGGGCACGAGCAGTACTTC.

V gene TRBV7-2 combines with J gene TRBJ1-1, with D possibly TRBD1 on 5 matching bases. The germline CDR1 and CDR2 sequences are SGHTA and FQGNSA. V gave up 1 base and J gave up 1 base, with 10 bases separating them. This CDR3 has 15 amino acids. The chain's CDR3 is CASSLVFGGNTEAFF. The CDR3 region has the DNA TGTGCCAGCAGCTTAGTTTTCGGGGGGAACACTGAAGCTTTCTTT.

This chain links TRBV4-2 with TRBJ1-4, with D possibly matching TRBD1 (6 bases). Germline V CDR1 and CDR2: LGHNA, YNFKEQ. Trimming took off 6 bases at V and 8 bases at J, with 13 bases between the two ends. The CDR3 length is 13 residues. CDR3 amino acids: CASRSGVWEKLFF. CDR3 nucleotides: TGTGCCAGCAGATCAGGGGTGTGGGAAAAACTGTTTTTT.

The gene calls are TRBV5-8 and TRBJ2-7; tentative D call: TRBD1 (6 bases). The V end was cut by 1 base, the J end by 5 bases, with 10 bases between. The V gene's germline CDR1 is SGHTS and CDR2 YDEGEE. This CDR3 is built from 13 residues. The CDR3 here is CASSLRQGHEQYF. CDR3 sequence (DNA): TGTGCCAGCAGCTTGCGGCAGGGGCACGAGCAGTACTTC.

The chain combines TRBV27 with TRBJ2-7, with a possible D match to TRBD2 (6 bases). V was shortened by 5 bases and J by 2 bases, with 16 bases between the two germline ends. The germline V gene has CDR1 MNHEY and CDR2 SMNVEV (reference sequence). This CDR3 has 15 residues. This chain's CDR3 is CASSLDWRDPYEQYF. As DNA, the CDR3 is TGTGCCAGCAGTCTTGACTGGCGGGACCCCTACGAGCAGTACTTC.

The chain recombines TRBV5-1 with TRBJ2-7; 10 positions match TRBD1. Germline assignment: CDR1 SGHRS and CDR2 YFSETQ. The CDR3 length is 15 residues. After removal of 4 bases from V and 4 bases from J, the junction contained 8 bases not matched to a gene. CDR3 residues: CASSPIPGQGYEQYF. The CDR3 DNA sequence: TGCGCCAGCAGCCCCATCCCGGGACAGGGGTACGAGCAGTACTTC.

This clone showed up just once. The chain combines TRBV4-3 with TRBJ1-2; unclear D gene. V lost 0 bases and J 4 bases, leaving 9 bases between the germline ends. Germline V gives CDR1 LGHNA, CDR2 YSLEER. This CDR3 has 14 amino acids. The CDR3 coding sequence is TGCGCCAGCAGCCAAGAAGGAGGGCCCTATGGCTACACCTTC. It yields the protein CASSQEGGPYGYTF.

V and J are TRBV11-2 and TRBJ2-1; 7 bases match TRBD1. V trimming: 5 bases; J trimming: 2 bases; junction bases outside the gene matches: 6. The CDR3 loop spans 15 amino acids. Germline CDR1 is SGHAT and CDR2 is FQNNGV. The DNA for the CDR3 is TGTGCCAGCAGCCTTGGACAGGTGCCCTACAATGAGCAGTTCTTC. It encodes CASSLGQVPYNEQFF.